This T cell receptor beta chain was retrieved from a study of T cells in women clearing cervical HPV infection. Across the study: Only a few women had HLA typing results available.

All participants had a single incident cervical HPV16 infection, and prevalent HPV16 infections were excluded. Details on this clone: Its antigen is as yet unknown. The read ends 3 residues before the CDR3 terminus; that terminus is restored from the germline J gene.

The germline V gene encodes CDR1 SEHNR and CDR2 FQNEAQ (reference sequence). The CDR3 is made up of 15 amino acids. Study conclusions and caveats: Richness plus V gene abundances separated cases from controls with AUC 0.7 to 0.9. CIN3+ cases had significantly higher TCR richness than controls; evenness did not differ.

The repertoire was sequenced with immunoSEQ multiplex PCR; TCRdb's copy has only in-frame clones and lacks some. Reported are around 30,000 clones; the ten largest clones contain about a sixth. Sequencing used blood buffy coat. V and J are TRBV7-9 and TRBJ1-2; D remains ambiguous. This receptor was obtained from a woman between 18 and 75 years old with a cervical HPV16 infection that either progressed to CIN3+ or cleared (not recorded which). CDR3 sequence reads: CASSLMTSRADTYTF. The CDR3 bases that were read are TGTGCCAGCAGCCTAATGACTAGCCGTGCAGATACC. Using reference TRBV7-9 and TRBJ1-2 for the parts outside the CDR3, the full variable domain is DTGVSQNPRHKITKRGQNVTFRCDPISEHNRLYWYRQTLGQGPEFLTYFQNEAQLEKSRLLSDRFSAERPKGSFSTLEIQRTEQGDSAMYLCASSLMTSRADTYTFGSGTRLTVV.